This TCR beta chain comes out of a study of T cells in Graves' hyperthyroidism and ophthalmopathy. This clonotype has at least ten counts. Its matching antigen is unknown. Germline V gives CDR1 ENHRY, CDR2 SYGVKD. The CDR3 covers 14 residues. Trimming removed 0 bases at V and 5 bases at J, with 8 bases between. Study-wide results and limits: Ophthalmopathy and stable hyperthyroidism were separated by a 13 V-J model. Most thyroid clonotypes expanded above 0.001 were also detected in blood.

The CDR3 regions of TCR beta were amplified from RNA transcripts. A first-round RT-PCR of the TCR CDR3 used the HTBI primer set. Via MiXCR, TCRdb re-called the multiplex PCR reads, giving one row per CDR3 protein. Seen here are hundreds of thousands of distinct CDR3 sequences, around 39% observed once, and the top ten hold 7% to 10%. The chain has TRBV10-3 and TRBJ1-5; a weak D match, TRBD1 (5 bases). The sequence was collected from a young man with Graves' hyperthyroidism. Sequenced sample: blood. For the CDR3, the DNA is TGTGCCATCAGTGAGTCTGGAGGGGATCAGCCCCAGCATTTT. Protein: CAISESGGDQPQHF.